These 30 T cell receptor beta chains originate from one sample sequenced in a study of CD8+ T cells in alopecia areata. TCR sequencing used cDNA made by reverse transcription of extracted RNA. TCRdb's copy holds only in-frame clones and misses some; the assay was immunoSEQ multiplex PCR. In the table there are 110,000 to 150,000 clones, 45% to 60% of which are singletons. Sequenced here: CD4+ T cells sorted from blood, sampled at week 0. All receptors derive from a human donor with alopecia areata.

The V gene is TRBV28, the J gene TRBJ1-2; D remains ambiguous. This CDR3 is 11 amino acids long. Germline CDR1 and CDR2: MDHEN and SYDVKM. Deletions cut 5 bases from V and 8 bases from J, with 9 bases between. This chain's CDR3 is CASSPRGGYTF. CDR3 bases: TGTGCCAGCAGTCCCCGCGGGGGCTACACCTTC.

This clone occurred a few times. V usage is TRBV7-2 and J usage is TRBJ2-3, with unresolved D. This CDR3 is built from 11 residues. Trimming pared 5 bases from V and 5 bases from J, leaving 5 bases between. Germline V gene data show CDR1 as SGHTA and CDR2 as FQGNSA. The DNA of the CDR3 is TGTGCCAGCAGCAACAAAGATACGCAGTATTTT. As protein: CASSNKDTQYF.

The J gene is TRBJ2-1, the V gene TRBV2, with D possibly TRBD1 on 5 matching bases. In germline, CDR1 is SNHLY, CDR2 FYNNEI. The CDR3 consists of 14 residues. V lost 7 bases and J lost 7, with 17 bases in between. The CDR3 coding sequence is TGTGCCAGCAAGAGCCTGGTGGCAGGGAATGAGCAGTTCTTC. The encoded protein is CASKSLVAGNEQFF.

This clone appeared a few times. V and J are TRBV11-2 and TRBJ2-5; D is uncertain. The CDR3 totals 13 residues. V was trimmed by 4 bases and J by 0 bases, leaving 6 bases between them. Germline V gives CDR1 SGHAT, CDR2 FQNNGV. CDR3 region: CASSSQYQETQYF. Written as DNA, the CDR3 is TGTGCCAGCAGCTCCCAGTACCAAGAGACCCAGTACTTC.

V usage is TRBV30 and J usage is TRBJ1-5, with unresolved D. V was pared by 0 bases and J by 7 bases, with 10 bases between. The CDR3 runs 13 residues. Germline-derived CDR1 and CDR2 are GTSNPN and SVGIG (reference sequence). The CDR3 here is CAWSVNAGQPQHF. CDR3 nucleotides: TGTGCCTGGAGTGTTAACGCGGGCCAGCCCCAGCATTTT.

Remarks on this clone: Other DNA sequences in the sample encode the same CDR3. The V and J genes are TRBV29-1 and TRBJ2-1; D is unresolved. Germline loops: CDR1 SQVTM, CDR2 ANQGSEA. The CDR3 extends over 12 amino acids. With 6 bases removed from V and 1 base from J, the gap between germline ends came to 7 bases. The CDR3: CSVAVSYNEQFF. CDR3 nucleotides: TGCAGCGTGGCGGTTTCCTACAATGAGCAGTTCTTC.

In this sample, this clone turned up a few times. The chain links TRBV5-1 to TRBJ1-2; maybe TRBD1 (5 bases). Germline CDR1 SGHRS, CDR2 YFSETQ. This CDR3 contains 15 residues. Trimming took 0 bases from V and 4 from J, leaving 13 bases between them. This chain's CDR3 is CASSLGAGWGYGYTF. Here the CDR3 DNA reads TGCGCCAGCAGCTTGGGCGCAGGGTGGGGCTATGGCTACACCTTC.

This clone was seen a handful of times. The rearrangement links TRBV29-1 to TRBJ2-1; perhaps TRBD2 as D (5 bases). The CDR3 covers 15 residues. From germline, CDR1 is SQVTM and CDR2 ANQGSEA. Trimming shortened V by 0 bases and J by 3 bases, and 12 bases separated the two germline ends. The CDR3 loop reads CSVEEEDFLYNEQFF. CDR3 DNA: TGCAGCGTTGAAGAGGAGGACTTCCTCTACAATGAGCAGTTCTTC.

The rearrangement joins TRBV7-9 to TRBJ2-7; 11 nucleotides agree with TRBD2. Germline V gene sequence: CDR1 SEHNR, CDR2 FQNEAQ (reference sequence). CDR3 size: 16 residues. Germline trimming cut 5 bases from V and 3 bases from J; bases unmatched to any gene: 9. The CDR3 region has the DNA TGTGCCAGCAGCCCCCGGTTAGCGGGAGGGGACTACGAGCAGTACTTC. Translation gives CASSPRLAGGDYEQYF.

The chain recombines TRBV30 with TRBJ2-1, with 10 bases matching TRBD2. The CDR3 has 16 amino acids. J gave up 6 bases and V 4 bases, and 12 bases lay outside the gene matches. Germline V lookup: CDR1 GTSNPN, CDR2 SVGIG (reference sequence). The CDR3 is CAWKGVWASGSNEQFF. The CDR3 DNA follows: TGTGCCTGGAAAGGGGTTTGGGCTAGCGGGAGCAATGAGCAGTTCTTC. Drawing the rest from reference TRBV30 and TRBJ2-1, the complete variable domain is SQTIHQWPATLVQPVGSPLSLECTVEGTSNPNLYWYRQAAGRGLQLLFYSVGIGQISSEVPQNLSASRPQDRQFILSSKKLLLSDSGFYLCAWKGVWASGSNEQFFGPGTRLTVL.

The gene calls are TRBV13 and TRBJ2-6, with no clear D. V lost 6 bases, J lost 4 bases, and 13 bases lay in between. The CDR3 has 15 residues. Germline V gives CDR1 PRHDT, CDR2 FYEKMQ (reference sequence). The CDR3 spells CASSSPSSGANVLTF. The CDR3 DNA reads as TGTGCCAGCAGTTCCCCTTCCTCCGGGGCCAACGTCCTGACTTTC. Together with reference TRBV13 and TRBJ2-6, the CDR3 gives the full variable domain: AAGVIQSPRHLIKEKRETATLKCYPIPRHDTVYWYQQGPGQDPQFLISFYEKMQSDKGSIPDRFSAQQFSDYHSELNMSSLELGDSALYFCASSSPSSGANVLTFGAGSRLTVL.

In its sample, this clone was seen once. V gene TRBV28 combines with J gene TRBJ2-2; a possible D gene is TRBD2 (5 bases). This CDR3 has 14 residues. V dropped 6 bases and J dropped 4 bases, with 12 bases sitting between them. Germline CDR1 and CDR2: MDHEN and SYDVKM. The CDR3 DNA is TGTGCCAGCAGCTTACTAGTTTCCACCGGGGAGCTGTTTTTT. Translating it yields CASSLLVSTGELFF.

J is TRBJ1-2 and V is TRBV6-1; perhaps TRBD1 as D (5 bases). CDR1 is MNHNS, CDR2 SASEGT, per germline. V lost 4 bases to trimming and J lost 8 bases, with 8 bases between them. This CDR3 region has 11 residues. The CDR3 sequence: CASSAGLGYTF. The DNA of the CDR3 is TGTGCCAGCAGTGCAGGGCTAGGCTACACCTTC.

This clone has only a few counts. This chain uses TRBV2 with TRBJ2-2; TRBD1 or TRBD2 may be the D gene (5 bases each). The CDR3 covers 13 residues. Looked up from germline, CDR1 is SNHLY and CDR2 is FYNNEI. V dropped 7 bases and J dropped 6 bases, with 12 bases sitting between them. CDR3 in DNA: TGTGCCAGCACCGTATCGGGGCCCGGGGAGCTGTTTTTT. Translating it yields CASTVSGPGELFF. Looking up the rest from reference TRBV2 and TRBJ2-2 gives the full variable domain: EPEVTQTPSHQVTQMGQEVILRCVPISNHLYFYWYRQILGQKVEFLVSFYNNEISEKSEIFDDQFSVERPDGSNFTLKIRSTKLEDSAMYFCASTVSGPGELFFGEGSRLTVL.

The chain uses TRBV5-1 and TRBJ2-5, with D unclear. The ends were cut back, 0 bases at V and 5 bases at J, with 11 bases in the middle. The CDR3 spans 14 residues. CDR1 is SGHRS, CDR2 YFSETQ, per germline. CDR3 sequence (DNA): TGCGCCAGCAGCTTGGCCGTACGGACGGAGACCCAGTACTTC. Encoded protein: CASSLAVRTETQYF.

V gene TRBV6-5 combines with J gene TRBJ2-7, with 9 positions matching TRBD2. Trimming at V came to 2 bases and at J to 6 bases, leaving 8 bases not matched to a gene. CDR1 is MNHEY and CDR2 is SVGAGI in the germline V gene. The CDR3 totals 15 residues. The CDR3 reads CASSYELAGSGEQYF. The CDR3 DNA follows: TGTGCCAGCAGTTACGAGCTAGCGGGATCGGGCGAGCAGTACTTC.

The V call is TRBV2, the J call TRBJ2-3; 7 bases agree with TRBD2. V trimming: 2 bases; J trimming: 0 bases; junction bases outside the gene matches: 11. Germline V gene lookup returns CDR1 SNHLY and CDR2 FYNNEI. The CDR3 is made up of 18 amino acids. The DNA for the CDR3 is TGTGCCAGCAGTGAATTGGGCAAGCGGGGATCAAGCACAGATACGCAGTATTTT. As protein: CASSELGKRGSSTDTQYF.

Regarding this clone: The same CDR3 also results from other DNA sequences found in this sample. J is TRBJ1-4 and V is TRBV29-1, with D possibly matching TRBD1 (5 bases). CDR3 size: 13 residues. The V and J ends lost 6 bases and 3 bases respectively, with 11 bases between them. From germline, CDR1 is SQVTM and CDR2 ANQGSEA. The CDR3 loop reads CSVGGGANEKLFF. The CDR3 nucleotides read TGCAGCGTCGGGGGGGGAGCTAATGAAAAACTGTTTTTT.

The chain is built from TRBV6-5 and TRBJ2-5; D uncertain. The CDR3 consists of 9 residues. CDR1 and CDR2 (germline): MNHEY, SVGAGI. The germline V and J ends were trimmed by 8 bases and 5 bases, with 3 bases remaining between them. DNA of the CDR3: TGTGCCAGCGGGGAGACCCAGTACTTC. This encodes CASGETQYF.

This clone was seen a single time. The rearrangement joins TRBV30 to TRBJ1-5; D remains ambiguous. CDR1 is GTSNPN, CDR2 SVGIG, per germline (reference sequence). V lost 1 base and J 1 base, leaving 5 bases between the germline ends. This CDR3 has 13 amino acids. CDR3 coding DNA: TGTGCCTGGAGTGCTGAGAGCAATCAGCCCCAGCATTTT. Its protein is CAWSAESNQPQHF.

This clone appeared a few times. The genes are TRBV6-5 and TRBJ1-2; TRBD1 agrees at 8 bases. CDR1 and CDR2 from the germline V gene are MNHEY and SVGAGI. The trim removed 5 bases at V and 3 bases at J, leaving 5 bases unmatched. The CDR3 covers 14 residues. CDR3 DNA: TGTGCCAGCAGTCCAGGGGGCATGGACTATGGCTACACCTTC. Translated, it gives CASSPGGMDYGYTF.

This clone has a handful of counts. J is TRBJ2-3 and V is TRBV7-2, with no clear D. Germline CDR1 reads SGHTA; CDR2 reads FQGNSA. This CDR3 comprises 15 residues. Trimming shortened V by 4 bases and J by 5 bases, and 16 bases separated the two germline ends. The CDR3 protein is CASSSGRPWGDTQYF. The CDR3 DNA follows: TGTGCCAGCAGCTCCGGACGGCCGTGGGGAGATACGCAGTATTTT.

The chain uses TRBV7-2 and TRBJ2-1; 10 bases are shared with TRBD2. This CDR3 is 15 amino acids long. The trim removed 4 bases at V and 3 bases at J, leaving 3 bases unmatched. Germline V gives CDR1 SGHTA, CDR2 FQGNSA. In DNA form, the CDR3 reads TGTGCCAGCAGCTCGCGGACTAGCGGCTACAATGAGCAGTTCTTC. Amino acids: CASSSRTSGYNEQFF.

The chain uses TRBV18 and TRBJ2-1; 9 positions match TRBD1. V lost 6 bases and J lost 5; bases outside the gene matches: 5. The CDR3 covers 14 residues. Looked up from germline, CDR1 is KGHSH and CDR2 is LQKENI. CDR3 nucleotides: TGTGCCAGCTCGCTCCGGGACAGGGACAATGAGCAGTTCTTC. This encodes CASSLRDRDNEQFF.

The chain couples TRBV2 to TRBJ1-5; D might be TRBD1 (5 bases). The V end was cut by 11 bases, the J end by 12 bases, with 26 bases between. Germline V gives CDR1 SNHLY, CDR2 FYNNEI. This CDR3 comprises 14 residues. The CDR3 spells CAVSQRKWDQSQHF. The CDR3 DNA reads TGTGCCGTCAGCCAGCGGAAATGGGACCAAAGCCAGCATTTT. The variable domain in full, completed from reference TRBV2 and TRBJ1-5, reads EPEVTQTPSHQVTQMGQEVILRCVPISNHLYFYWYRQILGQKVEFLVSFYNNEISEKSEIFDDQFSVERPDGSNFTLKIRSTKLEDSAMYFCAVSQRKWDQSQHFGDGTRLSIL.

This clone has a single count. The chain combines TRBV2 with TRBJ1-3; D is perhaps TRBD1 (6 bases). CDR1 SNHLY and CDR2 FYNNEI come from the germline V gene. This CDR3 region has 14 residues. V was cut by 4 bases and J by 2 bases, with 9 bases left in between. The CDR3 reads CASSVRTAGNTIYF. The CDR3 DNA reads TGTGCCAGCAGTGTTCGGACAGCTGGAAACACCATATATTTT.

The table lists this clone with a few counts. At one end the junction does not follow the germline gene, possibly because of a read error. V gene TRBV7-2 combines with J gene TRBJ1-1; TRBD1 agrees at 8 bases. The CDR3 has 14 amino acids. Germline CDR1 SGHTA, CDR2 FQGNSA. As DNA, the CDR3 is TGCGCCAGCAGCCAGGGACAGGTGGAAACTGAAGCTTTCTTT. Protein: CASSQGQVETEAFF.

This clone was recorded a few times. CDR3 in amino acids: CASSLVPGELFF. DNA for the CDR3: TGTGCCAGCAGCTTAGTGCCCGGGGAGCTGTTTTTT. The V call is TRBV7-2, the J call TRBJ2-2; no firm D call. V lost 1 base and J 6 bases, leaving 3 bases between the germline ends. Germline-derived CDR1 and CDR2 are SGHTA and FQGNSA. The CDR3 totals 12 residues. The full variable domain, rest sourced from reference TRBV7-2 and TRBJ2-2, is GAGVSQSPSNKVTEKGKDVELRCDPISGHTALYWYRQSLGQGLEFLIYFQGNSAPDKSGLPSDRFSAERTGGSVSTLTIQRTQQEDSAVYLCASSLVPGELFFGEGSRLTVL.

DNA for the CDR3: TGTGCCATCCAGGATAAGACACAAAGCACAGATACGCAGTATTTT. Translation: CAIQDKTQSTDTQYF. The chain carries TRBV5-4 and TRBJ2-3; D is ambiguous. The V end lost 9 bases, the J end lost 0 bases, and 17 bases lay between the germline ends. The length of the CDR3 is 15 residues. Per the germline V gene, CDR1 is SGHNT and CDR2 is YYREEE (reference sequence).

The CDR3 is CASTRTGPKDTQYF. CDR3 DNA: TGCGCCAGCACCCGAACGGGACCCAAGGATACGCAGTATTTT. The chain combines TRBV5-1 with TRBJ2-3; the D gene could be TRBD1 or TRBD2 (5 bases each). The ends were cut back, 6 bases at V and 6 bases at J, with 17 bases in the middle. The CDR3 contains 14 residues. From germline, CDR1 is SGHRS and CDR2 YFSETQ.